This T cell receptor (beta chain) was found in a study of T cell responses to AZD1222 COVID-19 vaccine. Findings and limits, study-wide: Two AZD1222 administrations were followed by greater Spike-specific TCR breadth and depth.

The table came from immunoSEQ multiplex PCR; TCRdb's copy has only in-frame clones and leaves some out. The sample has 150,000 to 200,000 clones, under 95% seen once; the top ten hold roughly 1.5%. This clone was seen once. Its target is not known. There are 13 residues in the CDR3. V was pared by 1 base and J by 1 base, with 5 bases between. The V gene's germline CDR1 is SGHNT and CDR2 YYREEE (reference sequence). This chain uses TRBV5-4 with TRBJ1-2; D is unclear. This receptor was obtained from an adult who received the AZD1222 COVID-19 vaccine. The material was peripheral blood, obtained 28 days after the second AZD1222 dose. In nucleotides, the CDR3 is TGTGCCAGCAGCTTGTCTCTTAACTATGGCTACACCTTC. Its protein product is CASSLSLNYGYTF.